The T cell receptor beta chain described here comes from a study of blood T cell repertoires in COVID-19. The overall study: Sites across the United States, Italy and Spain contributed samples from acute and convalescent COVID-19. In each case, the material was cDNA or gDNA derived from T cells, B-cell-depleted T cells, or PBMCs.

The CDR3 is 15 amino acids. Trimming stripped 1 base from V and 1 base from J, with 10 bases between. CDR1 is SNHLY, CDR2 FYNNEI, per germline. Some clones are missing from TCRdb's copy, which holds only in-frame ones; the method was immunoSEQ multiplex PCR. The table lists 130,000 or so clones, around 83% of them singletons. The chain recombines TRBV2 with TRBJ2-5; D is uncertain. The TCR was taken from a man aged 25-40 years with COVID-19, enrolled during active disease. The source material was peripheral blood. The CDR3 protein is CASSEGLAVQETQYF. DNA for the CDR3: TGTGCCAGCAGTGAAGGGCTCGCGGTCCAAGAGACCCAGTACTTC.